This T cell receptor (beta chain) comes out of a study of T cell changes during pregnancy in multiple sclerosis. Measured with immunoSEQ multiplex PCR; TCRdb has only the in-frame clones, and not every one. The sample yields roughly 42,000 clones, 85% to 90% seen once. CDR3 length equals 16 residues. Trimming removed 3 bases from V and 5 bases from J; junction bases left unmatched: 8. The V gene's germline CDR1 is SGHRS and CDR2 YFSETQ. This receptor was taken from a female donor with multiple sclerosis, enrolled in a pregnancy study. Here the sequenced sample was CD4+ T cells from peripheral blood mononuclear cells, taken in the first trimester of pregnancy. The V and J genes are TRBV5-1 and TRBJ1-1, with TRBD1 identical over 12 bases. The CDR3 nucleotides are TGCGCCAGCAGCTGGGGACAGGGGGCAGGGAGGACTGAAGCTTTCTTT. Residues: CASSWGQGAGRTEAFF.